This T cell receptor beta chain was retrieved from a study of PD-L1 blockade in urothelial cancer. Study-wide background: Each patient had 0 to 3 earlier chemotherapy regimens. Specimens of blood held a median count of about 150,000 T cells.

Profiling relied on immunoSEQ multiplex PCR, and the TCRdb table lists in-frame clones only, not all of them. The sample lists about 35,000 clones, roughly 84% occurring once. Trimming removed 2 bases from V and 8 bases from J, with 21 bases in between. The CDR3 is 16 residues long. Germline CDR1 SEHNR, CDR2 FQNEAQ (reference sequence). The sample's time point: peripheral blood 6 weeks after treatment start. Material: PBMCs, obtained around atezolizumab (anti-PD-L1) treatment. The clonotype originates from a man between 40 and 49 years old with urothelial cancer. This chain links TRBV7-9 with TRBJ1-2; D not certain. The CDR3 spells CASSLPLPSGTQGYTF. The CDR3, as DNA: TGTGCCAGCAGCTTACCTTTACCGTCAGGTACCCAGGGCTACACCTTC.